This T cell receptor beta chain was sequenced for a study of technical replicates of blood from a handful of donors. TCRdb keeps only in-frame clones here, not all; method: immunoSEQ multiplex PCR. The sample has around 68,000 clones, about 97% seen once. With 4 bases clipped from V and 7 bases from J, the junction kept 8 bases outside the gene matches. CDR1 SGHRS and CDR2 YFSETQ come from the germline V gene. This CDR3 has 16 residues. The receptor's source is a human donor in good health. This chain connects TRBV5-1 to TRBJ2-6, with 10 bases identical to TRBD2. The sample comprised T cells isolated from PBMCs. The CDR3 protein is CASSPPLAGGANVLTF. CDR3 DNA: TGCGCCAGCAGCCCCCCCTTAGCGGGAGGTGCCAACGTCCTGACTTTC.